A single sample gave rise to the 31 T cell receptor beta chains below, sequenced in a study of cytomegalovirus exposure and HLA in healthy donors (dated by TCRdb to about 2017). Receptor libraries were prepared by the immunoSEQ multiplex PCR assay. For the multiplex PCR, a mixture combining 60 forward primers for TCR Vbeta segments and 13 reverse primers for TCR Jbeta segments was used. What TCRdb holds here is the immuneACCESS table cut down to in-frame rearrangements. Part of the clones is not present; checked against another copy, under half of the missing clones reflect an unresolved V gene, and the others are unexplained. The table for this sample lists over 65,000 clones; about three quarters of them were counted only once. The ten most abundant clones make up about 8.8% of the sample. Sequences were obtained from PBMCs. The receptors come from a man in his forties in good health and CMV-seronegative.

This clone has just one count. The CDR3: CASSLGDRVGETQYF. Written as DNA, the CDR3 is TGTGCCAGCAGCTTGGGCGACAGGGTTGGAGAGACCCAGTACTTC. This rearrangement joins TRBV7-7 to TRBJ2-5, with 7 bases fitting TRBD1. In germline, CDR1 is SSHAT, CDR2 FNYEAQ (reference sequence). V was clipped by 3 bases and J by 4 bases; unmatched bases: 8. This CDR3 is built from 15 residues.

In DNA form, the CDR3 reads TGCGCCAGCAGCCAACGGGGGACAGGGCCTTTTACCGAGCAGTACTTC. Residues: CASSQRGTGPFTEQYF. The J gene is TRBJ2-5, the V gene TRBV4-1; 9 positions agree with TRBD1. TRBJ2-7 matches the DNA end more closely, so the J call is doubtful. Germline V gene data show CDR1 as MGHRA and CDR2 as YSYEKL. The CDR3 covers 16 residues.

This chain connects TRBV5-1 to TRBJ2-1; 7 positions agree with TRBD1. The CDR3 is made up of 14 amino acids. J was trimmed by 4 bases and V by 0 bases; bases with no gene match: 1. The germline gives CDR1 SGHRS, CDR2 YFSETQ. The CDR3 region is CASSLDRGYNEQFF. CDR3 bases: TGCGCCAGCAGCTTGGACAGGGGATACAATGAGCAGTTCTTC.

This clone has only a few counts. This chain uses TRBV7-8 with TRBJ2-3; 12 bases map to TRBD2. The CDR3 extends over 17 amino acids. V gave up 1 base and J gave up 10 bases; unmatched junction bases: 12. The germline V gene encodes CDR1 SGHVS and CDR2 FQNEAQ. The CDR3 loop reads CASSLGFLAGGGGAQYF. The CDR3 DNA sequence: TGTGCCAGCAGCTTAGGTTTTCTAGCGGGAGGGGGCGGGGCGCAGTATTTT.

This clone was seen only once. The chain carries TRBV7-8 and TRBJ2-7; perhaps TRBD2 as D (6 bases). The germline CDR1 and CDR2 sequences are SGHVS and FQNEAQ. The CDR3 runs to 16 residues. V shed 3 bases and J shed 2 bases, with 17 bases lying between them. CDR3 protein: CASSFREGSGTYEQYF. The CDR3 coding sequence is TGTGCCAGCAGCTTCCGAGAAGGTAGCGGAACCTACGAGCAGTACTTC.

This chain connects TRBV6-6 to TRBJ2-7, with 14 positions matching TRBD2. The V gene's germline CDR1 is MNHNY and CDR2 SVGAGI (reference sequence). J lost 9 bases, V lost 2 bases, and 9 bases had no gene match. The CDR3 length is 16 residues. CDR3 in DNA: TGTGCCAGCAGTTACCCCCCGGGACTAGCGGGAGTGGTGCAGTACTTC. Residues: CASSYPPGLAGVVQYF.

V gene TRBV5-1 combines with J gene TRBJ2-2; D is possibly TRBD2 (7 bases). With 4 bases removed from V and 2 bases from J, the gap between germline ends came to 15 bases. CDR3 length: 16 residues. The V gene's germline CDR1 is SGHRS and CDR2 YFSETQ. The CDR3 DNA reads TGCGCCAGCAGCGGGGGGGCTTCCATAAACACCGGGGAGCTGTTTTTT. It encodes CASSGGASINTGELFF.

The rearrangement links TRBV5-8 to TRBJ1-5; perhaps TRBD1 as D (5 bases). With 0 bases removed from V and 7 bases from J, the gap between germline ends came to 14 bases. The CDR3 totals 15 residues. Germline CDR1 is SGHTS and CDR2 is YDEGEE. CDR3 loop: CASSLGLGGEQPQHF. The CDR3 coding sequence is TGTGCCAGCAGCTTGGGGTTGGGGGGAGAGCAGCCCCAGCATTTT.

V and J are TRBV6-1 and TRBJ2-3, with 7 bases lining up with TRBD1. The junction had 4 bases not matched to a gene; V was cut back by 8 bases and J by 2 bases. The germline V gene encodes CDR1 MNHNS and CDR2 SASEGT. The CDR3 is made up of 13 amino acids. This CDR3 is CASVGQITDTQYF. The CDR3 DNA reads TGTGCCAGCGTGGGACAGATCACAGATACGCAGTATTTT.

This sequence joins TRBV9 and TRBJ2-1; D is undetermined. Germline CDR1 and CDR2: SGDLS and YYNGEE. The CDR3 length is 13 residues. V lost 3 bases, J lost 3 bases, and 7 bases lay in between. The CDR3 protein is CASSGAVYNEQFF. The CDR3 region has the DNA TGTGCCAGCAGCGGGGCCGTCTACAATGAGCAGTTCTTC.

The chain joins TRBV18 to TRBJ2-1; 12 bases align to TRBD1. Germline-derived CDR1 and CDR2 are KGHSH and LQKENI. V dropped 4 bases and J dropped 8; count of bases not matched to a gene: 3. The CDR3 covers 14 residues. The CDR3, as DNA: TGTGCCAGCTCACGGGACAGGGGGCGGGATGAGCAGTTCTTC. Amino acid sequence: CASSRDRGRDEQFF.

This chain connects TRBV4-1 to TRBJ2-5, with D unclear. Trimming cost V 0 bases and J 3 bases, with 5 bases left between them. The CDR3 has 13 residues. Per germline, CDR1 MGHRA and CDR2 YSYEKL. The CDR3 DNA follows: TGCGCCAGCAGCCAAGATCCTGAAGAGACCCAGTACTTC. It is translated as CASSQDPEETQYF.

The chain is built from TRBV9 and TRBJ2-7; 7 bases are shared with TRBD2. The CDR3 totals 14 residues. V shed 4 bases, J shed 2 bases, and the junction held 6 bases outside the gene matches. The germline CDR1 and CDR2 sequences are SGDLS and YYNGEE. CDR3 nucleotide sequence: TGTGCCAGCAGCCCAACTAGCGAGGCCTACGAGCAGTACTTC. Translated, it gives CASSPTSEAYEQYF.

V is TRBV19 and J is TRBJ2-1; possibly TRBD2 for D (6 bases). CDR1 is LNHDA, CDR2 SQIVND, per germline (reference sequence). This CDR3 is built from 14 residues. Deletions cut 7 bases from V and 4 bases from J, with 14 bases between. Here the CDR3 DNA reads TGTGCCAGTAAGGAGGGCCTGTTGTACAATGAGCAGTTCTTC. Residues: CASKEGLLYNEQFF.

This chain connects TRBV29-1 to TRBJ1-2; D not resolved. The CDR3 is made up of 13 amino acids. Germline loops: CDR1 SQVTM, CDR2 ANQGSEA. V was clipped by 0 bases and J by 4 bases, with 9 bases between them. CDR3 nucleotide sequence: TGCAGCGTTGAAGATCGGCGGTCCTATGGCTACACCTTC. Its protein product is CSVEDRRSYGYTF.

The chain combines TRBV7-6 with TRBJ1-1, with a possible D match to TRBD1 (5 bases). The V end lost 6 bases, the J end lost 1 base, and 9 bases lay between the germline ends. CDR3 length: 13 amino acids. Germline loops: CDR1 SGHVS, CDR2 FNYEAQ. The CDR3, as DNA: TGTGCCAGCAGGCAGGGTTGGAACACTGAAGCTTTCTTT. Protein product: CASRQGWNTEAFF.

This clone was counted a few times. The V call is TRBV27, the J call TRBJ2-1; TRBD2 matches 9 bases. The germline V gene encodes CDR1 MNHEY and CDR2 SMNVEV (reference sequence). The CDR3 loop spans 16 amino acids. Unmatched junction bases numbered 8, after V lost 1 base and J lost 7 bases. This CDR3 reads CASSLWASGIGNEQFF. Written as DNA, the CDR3 is TGTGCCAGCAGTTTATGGGCTAGCGGGATCGGGAATGAGCAGTTCTTC.

The chain uses TRBV7-2 and TRBJ1-5; 7 nucleotides match TRBD1. V lost 1 base and J lost 1; bases outside the gene matches: 1. Germline CDR1 is SGHTA and CDR2 is FQGNSA. This CDR3 is 15 amino acids long. The CDR3 loop is CASSLGQGSNQPQHF. CDR3 sequence (DNA): TGTGCCAGCAGCTTAGGACAGGGAAGCAATCAGCCCCAGCATTTT.

The chain employs TRBV11-3 and TRBJ2-7; 7 nucleotides match TRBD2. Germline CDR1 SGHNT, CDR2 YENEEA. This CDR3 spans 14 amino acids. V was pared by 0 bases and J by 7 bases, with 6 bases of the junction left unmatched. DNA of the CDR3: TGTGCCAGCAGCTTAGAGGCGGGAGCTTGGGAGCAGTACTTC. As protein: CASSLEAGAWEQYF.

The chain uses TRBV7-7 and TRBJ1-3; no reliable D call. Germline assignment: CDR1 SSHAT and CDR2 FNYEAQ (reference sequence). CDR3 length: 17 residues. Trimming took off 5 bases at V and 0 bases at J, with 17 bases between the two ends. The CDR3 sequence is CASSPDMGPSSGNTIYF. In nucleotides, the CDR3 is TGTGCCAGCAGCCCCGACATGGGCCCTTCCTCTGGAAACACCATATATTTT. Supplemented by reference TRBV7-7 and TRBJ1-3, the full variable domain reads GAGVSQSPRYKVTKRGQDVTLRCDPISSHATLYWYQQALGQGPEFLTYFNYEAQPDKSGLPSDRFSAERPEGSISTLTIQRTEQRDSAMYRCASSPDMGPSSGNTIYFGEGSWLTVV.

This clone was detected only once. This chain connects TRBV14 to TRBJ1-2; 8 bases fit TRBD1. There are 15 residues in the CDR3. Germline CDR1 is SGHDN and CDR2 is FVKESK. Trimming removed 4 bases from V and 5 bases from J; junction bases left unmatched: 9. This chain's CDR3 is CASSRNPGGEYGYTF. Here the CDR3 DNA reads TGTGCCAGCAGCCGAAACCCAGGGGGCGAGTATGGCTACACCTTC.

The gene calls are TRBV5-1 and TRBJ2-7; maybe TRBD1 (6 bases). Germline V gene lookup returns CDR1 SGHRS and CDR2 YFSETQ. The ends were cut back, 4 bases at V and 0 bases at J, with 11 bases in the middle. This CDR3 is 14 amino acids long. This chain's CDR3 is CASSKDSPSYEQYF. CDR3 nucleotides: TGCGCCAGCAGCAAGGACAGCCCCTCCTACGAGCAGTACTTC.

This clone is medium-sized in the sample. The chain links TRBV10-3 to TRBJ2-1; 10 positions agree with TRBD2. The CDR3 has 18 residues. The germline V gene encodes CDR1 ENHRY and CDR2 SYGVKD. After removal of 2 bases from V and 2 bases from J, the junction contained 9 bases not matched to a gene. CDR3 protein: CAISEVGAGLAAYNEQFF. The CDR3 DNA sequence: TGTGCCATCAGTGAGGTGGGGGCCGGACTAGCGGCCTACAATGAGCAGTTCTTC.

The chain recombines TRBV28 with TRBJ2-5, with 12 bases aligning to TRBD1. Losses at the gene ends were 2 bases for V and 5 bases for J; bases not matched to a gene: 6. Germline V gene sequence: CDR1 MDHEN, CDR2 SYDVKM. The CDR3 runs to 16 residues. The CDR3 region is CASSLGTGGFTETQYF. The CDR3 DNA sequence: TGTGCCAGCAGTTTAGGGACAGGGGGCTTCACCGAGACCCAGTACTTC.

CDR3: CASSSRLASGELFF. The CDR3 DNA reads TGTGCCAGCAGCAGCCGACTAGCCAGCGGGGAGCTGTTTTTT. The V gene is TRBV11-2, the J gene TRBJ2-2; TRBD2 aligns across 7 bases. V dropped 5 bases and J dropped 7; count of bases not matched to a gene: 7. From germline, CDR1 is SGHAT and CDR2 FQNNGV. This CDR3 is 14 amino acids long. Supplemented by reference TRBV11-2 and TRBJ2-2, the full variable domain reads EAGVAQSPRYKIIEKRQSVAFWCNPISGHATLYWYQQILGQGPKLLIQFQNNGVVDDSQLPKDRFSAERLKGVDSTLKIQPAKLEDSAVYLCASSSRLASGELFFGEGSRLTVL.

The CDR3 sequence: CASSVGTGGSQETQYF. The CDR3 DNA is TGTGCCAGCAGCGTAGGGACAGGGGGATCACAAGAGACCCAGTACTTC. The rearrangement uses TRBV9 and TRBJ2-5; 10 nucleotides agree with TRBD1. The V and J ends lost 0 bases and 2 bases, in that order; junction bases with no gene match: 4. Germline V gives CDR1 SGDLS, CDR2 YYNGEE. The CDR3 covers 16 residues. The full variable domain, in which reference TRBV9 and TRBJ2-5 provide the parts outside the CDR3, is DSGVTQTPKHLITATGQRVTLRCSPRSGDLSVYWYQQSLDQGLQFLIQYYNGEERAKGNILERFSAQQFPDLHSELNLSSLELGDSALYFCASSVGTGGSQETQYFGPGTRLLVL.

J is TRBJ2-5 and V is TRBV7-8; D is possibly TRBD1 (5 bases). Gene TRBJ2-7 matches the end of the DNA better, so the J call may be wrong. The V gene's germline CDR1 is SGHVS and CDR2 FQNEAQ. The CDR3 has 14 amino acids. CDR3 sequence: CASSLGGLNYEQYF. The CDR3 bases are TGTGCCAGCAGCTTAGGGGGCCTAAACTACGAGCAGTACTTC.

V is TRBV6-6 and J is TRBJ1-2, with D possibly TRBD1 on 5 matching bases. This CDR3 is 14 amino acids long. In germline, CDR1 is MNHNY, CDR2 SVGAGI (reference sequence). V was pared by 4 bases and J by 4 bases, with 13 bases between. The chain's CDR3 is CASSLTTGSYGYTF. The CDR3 DNA sequence: TGTGCCAGCAGTTTAACTACAGGCTCCTATGGCTACACCTTC.

This clone has only one observation. The chain uses TRBV28 and TRBJ2-7; tentative D call: TRBD2 (6 bases). The CDR3 has 15 residues. Trimming removed 3 bases at V and 4 bases at J, with 16 bases between. The germline CDR1 and CDR2 sequences are MDHEN and SYDVKM. The DNA of the CDR3 is TGTGCCAGCAGTTTCAACTTGGAGGGGAAATACGAGCAGTACTTC. Its protein is CASSFNLEGKYEQYF.

J is TRBJ1-3 and V is TRBV6-5; a weak D match, TRBD1 (5 bases). V gave up 3 bases and J gave up 2 bases, with 14 bases separating them. Germline V gene sequence: CDR1 MNHEY, CDR2 SVGAGI. The CDR3 loop spans 16 amino acids. CDR3 coding DNA: TGTGCCAGCAGTTATGGGCAGGGTGAAACTGGAAACACCATATATTTT. Translating gives CASSYGQGETGNTIYF.

The gene calls are TRBV6-5 and TRBJ2-7; D unclear. Germline V gene sequence: CDR1 MNHEY, CDR2 SVGAGI. The CDR3 totals 15 residues. Trimming pared 6 bases from V and 6 bases from J, leaving 21 bases between. The CDR3 sequence is CASRSERAIPSEQYF. The DNA of the CDR3 is TGTGCCAGCAGATCCGAGCGAGCCATTCCCTCCGAGCAGTACTTC.